The clone carrying this TCR beta chain occurred a few times. This entry is derived from a study of technical replicates of blood from a handful of donors. CDR1 is SGHRS, CDR2 YFSETQ, per germline. This CDR3 is built from 15 residues. Trimming shortened V by 4 bases and J by 1 base, and 15 bases separated the two germline ends. Assay used: immunoSEQ multiplex PCR; TCRdb lists only in-frame clones, some missing. Among approximately 78,000 clones, nearly 97% were seen once, and the ten largest hold roughly 0.24%. The J gene is TRBJ2-7, the V gene TRBV5-1, with D possibly TRBD1 on 6 matching bases. The specimen was T cells isolated from PBMCs. The origin of this receptor is a human donor in good health. The CDR3: CASSRSQGRSYEQYF. CDR3 nucleotides: TGCGCCAGCAGCCGTTCTCAGGGGAGATCCTACGAGCAGTACTTC.